Reported below is one T cell receptor (beta chain). Its antigen is unidentified. TCRdb passed the reads through MiXCR, listing each CDR3 protein once. The sample carries some 940,000 distinct CDR3 sequences, 31% recorded once. These data are taken from a study of T cell repertoires in cytomegalovirus infection. V was pared by 5 bases and J by 5 bases, with 10 bases of the junction left unmatched. This CDR3 is built from 15 residues. CDR1 and CDR2 from the germline V gene are LNHDA and SQIVND (reference sequence). The sequence came from a human donor in good health (CMV status not recorded). Some clones in this sample may be carry-over from other donors' samples. Sequenced material: cultured CD8+ T cells from PBMCs, taken from culture after CMV antigen stimulation. J is TRBJ2-5 and V is TRBV19, with TRBD2 matching over 8 bases. The CDR3 bases are TGTGCCAGTAGTGCCGGGACTAGGGGTTTGGAGACCCAGTACTTC. Translation gives CASSAGTRGLETQYF.